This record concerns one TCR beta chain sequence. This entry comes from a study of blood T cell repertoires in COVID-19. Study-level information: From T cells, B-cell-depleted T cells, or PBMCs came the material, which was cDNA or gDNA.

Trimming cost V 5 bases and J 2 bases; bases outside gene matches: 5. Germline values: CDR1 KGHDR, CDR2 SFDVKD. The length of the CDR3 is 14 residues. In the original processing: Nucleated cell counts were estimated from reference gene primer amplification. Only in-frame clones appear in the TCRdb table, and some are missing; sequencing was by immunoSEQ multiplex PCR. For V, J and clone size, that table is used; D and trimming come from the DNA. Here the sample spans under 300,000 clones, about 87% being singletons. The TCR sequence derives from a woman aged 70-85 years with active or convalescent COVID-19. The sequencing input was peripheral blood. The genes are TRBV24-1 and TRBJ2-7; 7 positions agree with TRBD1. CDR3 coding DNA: TGTGCCACCAGTGGTCGGGACAGAGCCTACGAGCAGTACTTC. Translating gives CATSGRDRAYEQYF.